The 28 T cell receptor beta chains below come from one sample, sequenced in a study of shared clonotypes between healthy human individuals. The repertoire was sequenced with immunoSEQ multiplex PCR; TCRdb's copy has only in-frame clones and lacks some. The sample holds roughly 1,800,000 clones; less than 95% are singletons and the top ten take 1% to 1.5%. Naive CD8 populations comprised CD45RO-negative cells positively selected for CCR7, excluding terminally differentiated effector memory CD45RA+ cells. The sample comprised naive CD8+ T cells sorted from blood. These TCRs come from a man in his late teens or twenties in good health.

The chain has TRBV13 and TRBJ2-3; 11 bases map to TRBD2. V lost 5 bases and J lost 0; bases outside the gene matches: 4. In germline, CDR1 is PRHDT, CDR2 FYEKMQ (reference sequence). The CDR3 consists of 16 residues. The CDR3 DNA reads TGTGCCAGCAGCACTAGCGGGGGTGGAAGCACAGATACGCAGTATTTT. Its protein product is CASSTSGGGSTDTQYF.

The chain employs TRBV10-3 and TRBJ1-6, with D possibly being TRBD1 (6 bases). Germline values: CDR1 ENHRY, CDR2 SYGVKD. This CDR3 is 16 amino acids long. V was pared by 6 bases and J by 3 bases, with 15 bases between. The CDR3 region is CAISVLPDSYNSPLHF. For the CDR3, the DNA is TGTGCCATCAGCGTATTACCGGACAGCTATAATTCACCCCTCCACTTT.

CDR3 sequence reads: CASSQGTSGNTIYF. In DNA, the CDR3 is TGTGCCAGCAGCCAGGGTACCTCTGGAAACACCATATATTTT. The chain recombines TRBV27 with TRBJ1-3; TRBD1 is a possible D gene (5 bases). Germline V gives CDR1 MNHEY, CDR2 SMNVEV (reference sequence). The CDR3 is 14 residues long. The ends were cut back, 6 bases at V and 0 bases at J, with 9 bases in the middle.

As to this clone: In the same sample, other DNA sequences code for this CDR3. The V gene is TRBV27, the J gene TRBJ2-7, with D possibly called TRBD1 or TRBD2 (6 bases each). The germline gives CDR1 MNHEY, CDR2 SMNVEV (reference sequence). V was clipped by 9 bases and J by 4 bases, with 16 bases between them. This CDR3 region has 13 residues. The CDR3, as DNA: TGTGCCAGTTCTCGGGGGCTGGGTTACGAGCAGTACTTC. This encodes CASSRGLGYEQYF.

The chain uses TRBV6-5 and TRBJ2-7; no clear D. V lost 0 bases to trimming and J lost 0 bases, with 12 bases between them. Germline-derived CDR1 and CDR2 are MNHEY and SVGAGI. The CDR3 is made up of 16 amino acids. The chain's CDR3 is CASSYSIMGSSYEQYF. The CDR3 nucleotides are TGTGCCAGCAGTTACTCGATTATGGGAAGCTCCTACGAGCAGTACTTC.

V usage is TRBV5-6 and J usage is TRBJ1-2; 7 nucleotides agree with TRBD1. The J segment lost 8 bases and the V segment lost 4 bases, leaving 14 bases of the junction unmatched. Per germline, CDR1 SGHDT and CDR2 YYEEEE. This CDR3 has 15 amino acids. The CDR3 nucleotides are TGTGCCAGCAGCCCGGGACAGCAATGGGTTAGGGGCTACACCTTC. It encodes CASSPGQQWVRGYTF.

CDR3 coding DNA: TGCGCCAGCGCACAGCGGGGGGACTCCTACGAGCAGTACTTC. Its translation: CASAQRGDSYEQYF. The genes are TRBV4-1 and TRBJ2-7; 9 bases are shared with TRBD2. This CDR3 region has 14 residues. Germline V lookup: CDR1 MGHRA, CDR2 YSYEKL. J lost 0 bases, V lost 8 bases, and 5 bases had no gene match.

The rearrangement uses TRBV9 and TRBJ2-2; TRBD1 matches at 7 bases. Per the germline V gene, CDR1 is SGDLS and CDR2 is YYNGEE. With V trimmed by 6 bases and J by 6 bases, 11 bases remained unmatched. This CDR3 spans 15 amino acids. CDR3 residues: CASTSDRVPAGELFF. DNA for the CDR3: TGTGCCAGCACCTCCGACAGGGTACCAGCCGGGGAGCTGTTTTTT.

Remarks on this clone: The same CDR3 is also encoded by other DNA sequences in this sample. The DNA of the CDR3 is TGCGCCAGCAGCCAGCTCGCAAACTACGAGCAGTACTTC. Protein product: CASSQLANYEQYF. The chain links TRBV4-1 to TRBJ2-7; D gene uncertain. Germline V gene sequence: CDR1 MGHRA, CDR2 YSYEKL. The V end was cut by 3 bases, the J end by 3 bases, with 9 bases between. The CDR3 loop spans 13 amino acids.

The chain couples TRBV5-1 to TRBJ1-2; TRBD1 might be the D (6 bases). The CDR3 is 17 amino acids. The V gene's germline CDR1 is SGHRS and CDR2 YFSETQ. The V end was cut by 4 bases, the J end by 3 bases, with 22 bases between. CDR3 sequence (DNA): TGCGCCAGCAGCCTCTACGCTCCACAGGGAATAGACTATGGCTACACCTTC. Its protein is CASSLYAPQGIDYGYTF.

The chain recombines TRBV10-3 with TRBJ1-1; D gene uncertain. Germline V gives CDR1 ENHRY, CDR2 SYGVKD. Trimming shortened V by 2 bases and J by 5 bases, and 3 bases separated the two germline ends. This CDR3 has 11 residues. DNA of the CDR3: TGTGCCATCAGTGAGGCGACTGAAGCTTTCTTT. It specifies CAISEATEAFF.

Points on this clone: This sample includes further DNA sequences coding for the same CDR3. The chain is built from TRBV4-1 and TRBJ2-7, with D maybe TRBD2 (5 bases). In germline, CDR1 is MGHRA, CDR2 YSYEKL. The CDR3 extends over 13 amino acids. The V and J ends lost 0 bases and 4 bases respectively, with 7 bases between them. The CDR3 loop is CASSQDRTYEQYF. In nucleotides, the CDR3 is TGCGCCAGCAGCCAAGATCGGACTTACGAGCAGTACTTC.

The V and J genes are TRBV15 and TRBJ1-2; no definite D call. The ends were cut back, 3 bases at V and 8 bases at J, with 7 bases in the middle. The CDR3 has 11 amino acids. In germline, CDR1 is LNHNV, CDR2 YYDKDF (reference sequence). CDR3 region: CATSSGVGYTF. The CDR3 DNA reads as TGTGCCACCAGCAGTGGCGTGGGCTACACCTTC.

The V call is TRBV18, the J call TRBJ2-1, with no clear D. The germline V and J ends were trimmed by 2 bases and 12 bases, with 5 bases remaining between them. This CDR3 spans 10 amino acids. The germline V gene has CDR1 KGHSH and CDR2 LQKENI. CDR3 coding DNA: TGTGCCAGCTCACCAGTCCGGCAGTTCTTC. It translates to CASSPVRQFF.

V gene TRBV7-9 combines with J gene TRBJ2-7, with D unresolved. V lost 10 bases to trimming and J lost 5 bases, with 21 bases between them. Germline V CDR1 and CDR2: SEHNR, FQNEAQ (reference sequence). The CDR3 contains 14 residues. CDR3 nucleotides: TGTGCCACCTCACCAGGCACTATTTCCCACGAGCAGTACTTC. This translates into CATSPGTISHEQYF.

Note on this clone: Other DNA sequences in the sample encode the same CDR3. The V gene is TRBV5-6, the J gene TRBJ2-7; D call uncertain. Germline V gene data show CDR1 as SGHDT and CDR2 as YYEEEE. The V and J ends lost 0 bases and 3 bases respectively, with 7 bases between them. The CDR3 totals 13 residues. The CDR3 DNA is TGTGCCAGCAGCTTGGGCCAGGACTACGAGCAGTACTTC. This translates into CASSLGQDYEQYF.

This clone was seen just once. The chain has TRBV6-5 and TRBJ2-1; D might be TRBD1 or TRBD2, each matching 5 bases. The ends were cut back, 2 bases at V and 5 bases at J, with 10 bases in the middle. Germline lookup yields CDR1 MNHEY and CDR2 SVGAGI. The CDR3 has 14 residues. DNA for the CDR3: TGTGCCAGCAGTTACGGGGGAGAAAACAATGAGCAGTTCTTC. Its translation is CASSYGGENNEQFF.

The chain couples TRBV5-1 to TRBJ2-7; D not certain. The CDR3 is made up of 16 amino acids. With 0 bases removed from V and 6 bases from J, the gap between germline ends came to 19 bases. Germline V CDR1 and CDR2: SGHRS, YFSETQ. DNA of the CDR3: TGCGCCAGCAGCTTGGGGATGGAAATAGCCTCTTCCGAGCAGTACTTC. Amino acids: CASSLGMEIASSEQYF.

The genes are TRBV7-9 and TRBJ1-3; the D gene is possibly TRBD1 (6 bases). CDR1 and CDR2 (germline): SEHNR, FQNEAQ (reference sequence). The CDR3 loop spans 16 amino acids. The V and J ends lost 3 bases and 0 bases respectively, with 12 bases between them. DNA of the CDR3: TGTGCCAGCAGCTTGGCACAGGGATACTCTGGAAACACCATATATTTT. It specifies CASSLAQGYSGNTIYF.

The V gene is TRBV9, the J gene TRBJ2-1; TRBD2 might be the D (6 bases). V was pared by 3 bases and J by 8 bases, with 15 bases between. Germline CDR1 is SGDLS and CDR2 is YYNGEE. This CDR3 comprises 14 residues. In nucleotides, the CDR3 is TGTGCCAGCAGCGCGAATCCCCCGGGGGATGAGCAGTTCTTC. Translating it yields CASSANPPGDEQFF.

The chain couples TRBV7-9 to TRBJ2-3, with a weak D call TRBD1 (5 bases). Trimming cost V 3 bases and J 4 bases, with 23 bases left between them. The CDR3 runs 18 residues. Germline CDR1 is SEHNR and CDR2 is FQNEAQ (reference sequence). The CDR3 sequence: CASSFYEQDRIGADTQYF. For the CDR3, the DNA is TGTGCCAGCAGCTTTTATGAGCAGGATAGAATAGGGGCAGATACGCAGTATTTT.

Remarks on this clone: Compared with germline, one end of the junction differs, possibly owing to a read error. The V gene is TRBV6-6, the J gene TRBJ2-7, with a weak D call TRBD1 (6 bases). CDR3 length: 15 amino acids. The germline V gene has CDR1 MNHNY and CDR2 SVGAGI (reference sequence). CDR3 nucleotide sequence: TGTGCCAGCAGCTACTATCAGGGGATCCCCTACGAGCAGTACTTC. The encoded protein is CASSYYQGIPYEQYF.

The genes are TRBV19 and TRBJ2-5; 7 bases agree with TRBD2. The CDR3 is 14 amino acids. From germline, CDR1 is LNHDA and CDR2 SQIVND (reference sequence). Trimming at V came to 6 bases and at J to 5 bases, leaving 9 bases not matched to a gene. CDR3 loop: CASSRVLAYETQYF. The CDR3 nucleotides read TGTGCCAGTAGCCGCGTACTAGCGTATGAGACCCAGTACTTC.

The chain has TRBV2 and TRBJ1-1; 7 bases match TRBD1. CDR3 size: 14 residues. Germline CDR1 reads SNHLY; CDR2 reads FYNNEI. V lost 4 bases to trimming and J lost 5 bases; unmatched junction nucleotides: 7. The CDR3 coding sequence is TGTGCCAGCAGTGTACTGGACAGGCAAACTGAAGCTTTCTTT. Translation: CASSVLDRQTEAFF.

The chain uses TRBV25-1 and TRBJ2-7; weak D call: TRBD2 (5 bases). Trimming removed 5 bases from V and 3 bases from J, with 11 bases in between. The length of the CDR3 is 13 residues. CDR1 is MGHDK and CDR2 is SYGVNS in the germline V gene. The DNA for the CDR3 is TGTGCCAGCAGTCGACCGGAGGACTACGAGCAGTACTTC. It specifies CASSRPEDYEQYF.

The V gene is TRBV5-4, the J gene TRBJ2-4; 8 bases fit TRBD1. CDR3 size: 13 residues. Trimming at V came to 4 bases and at J to 9 bases, leaving 6 bases not matched to a gene. CDR1 SGHNT and CDR2 YYREEE come from the germline V gene (reference sequence). The CDR3 sequence is CASSPSTGGIQYF. CDR3 nucleotides: TGTGCCAGCAGCCCCAGCACAGGGGGCATTCAGTACTTC.

This chain uses TRBV4-3 with TRBJ2-7; D may be TRBD1 or TRBD2 (5 bases each). The CDR3 loop spans 16 amino acids. Trimming took off 3 bases at V and 6 bases at J, with 21 bases between the two ends. Per the germline V gene, CDR1 is LGHNA and CDR2 is YSLEER. The CDR3 DNA reads as TGCGCCAGCAGCCATGAACCGGGACCGCCCCGAAGCGAGCAGTACTTC. It translates to CASSHEPGPPRSEQYF.

The chain employs TRBV28 and TRBJ2-7; tentative D call: TRBD1 (5 bases). V lost 2 bases, J lost 1 base, and 12 bases lay in between. CDR1 and CDR2 (germline): MDHEN, SYDVKM. The CDR3 covers 15 residues. The CDR3 reads CASSLGQGDSYEQYF. The DNA for the CDR3 is TGTGCCAGCAGTTTAGGACAAGGGGATTCCTACGAGCAGTACTTC.